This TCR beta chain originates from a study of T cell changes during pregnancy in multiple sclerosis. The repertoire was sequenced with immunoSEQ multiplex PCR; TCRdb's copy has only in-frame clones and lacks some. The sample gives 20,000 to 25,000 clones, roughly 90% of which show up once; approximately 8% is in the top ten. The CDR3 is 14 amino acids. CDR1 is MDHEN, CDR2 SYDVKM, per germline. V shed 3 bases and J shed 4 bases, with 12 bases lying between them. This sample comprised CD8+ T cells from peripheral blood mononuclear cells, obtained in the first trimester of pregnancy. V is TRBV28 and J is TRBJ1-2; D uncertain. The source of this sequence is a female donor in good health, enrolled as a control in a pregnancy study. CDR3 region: CASSFPKTPYGYTF. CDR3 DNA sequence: TGTGCCAGCAGTTTCCCAAAGACACCCTATGGCTACACCTTC.